This T cell receptor (beta chain) was captured by sequencing in a study of shared clonotypes between healthy human individuals. Whole-study findings and limits: Relative to their counterparts shared across all four donors, non-shared clonotypes exhibited diminished generation probabilities. It was anticipated that sequencing depth would influence how many clonotypes donors shared.

For this clone: Antigen: not known.

The healthy adult donors were HIV-negative and reported no recent acute infections or vaccinations. This table comes from immunoSEQ multiplex PCR, and its TCRdb copy is limited to in-frame clones, with some not included. The sample holds over 850,000 clones; approximately 80% are singletons and the top ten take roughly 0.57%. Per the germline V gene, CDR1 is SGHTS and CDR2 is YDEGEE. The germline V and J ends were trimmed by 0 bases and 0 bases, with 9 bases remaining between them. The CDR3 extends over 15 amino acids. The chain couples TRBV5-8 to TRBJ1-2; D not certain. Sequenced sample: memory CD4+ T cells from PBMCs. Subset specified: CD45RA-negative fraction. The clonotype was recovered from a man aged 18 to 30 in good health. Some clones in this sample may be carry-over from other donors' samples. DNA of the CDR3: TGTGCCAGCAGCTTGGGCCCGGGCCCTAACTATGGCTACACCTTC. Protein product: CASSLGPGPNYGYTF.